The rows below give T cell receptor beta chains drawn from one sample of a study of blood T cell repertoires in COVID-19. Clones were sequenced by immunoSEQ multiplex PCR, and TCRdb holds only the in-frame ones, with some missing. The table records about 91,000 clones, approximately 90% of them present only once. Sequencing was performed on peripheral blood. These receptors came from a man in his 70s with acute or convalescent COVID-19. Each CDR3 is given with its conserved first and last residue. The D gene is left open where the match is weak. Clone size appears in some rows only: once, few, many, or a class for an expanded clone.

j_call clone_size v_call d_call cdr3_nt cdr3_aa
TRBJ1-2 once TRBV5-1 - TGCGCCAGCAGCTTGGCCCCCCAGGGAATGAGGACTAACTATGGCTACACCTTC CASSLAPQGMRTNYGYTF
TRBJ1-4 - TRBV29-1 TRBD1 TGCAGCGTGGGACAGGCAAATGAAAAACTGTTTTTT CSVGQANEKLFF
TRBJ2-5 - TRBV7-2 - TGTGCCAGCAGCTTAGACCCCTACCCGGTTGAGACCCAGTACTTC CASSLDPYPVETQYF
TRBJ2-7 - TRBV5-6 TRBD1 TGTGCCAGCAGCTTTGGGACAGGGGTCCACGAGCAGTACTTC CASSFGTGVHEQYF
TRBJ2-7 - TRBV5-1 TRBD2 TGCGCCAGCAGCCCCACCGGGACTAGTACTCCCGAGCAGTACTTC CASSPTGTSTPEQYF
TRBJ2-3 - TRBV7-2 TRBD1 TGTGCCAGCAGCTTAGGACAGGGGATCAGCACAGATACGCAGTATTTT CASSLGQGISTDTQYF
TRBJ1-2 - TRBV5-4 - TGTGCCAGCAGCTTGGGACAGGCCACCGGCGACTATGGCTACACCTTC CASSLGQATGDYGYTF
TRBJ2-5 - TRBV5-1 - TGCGCCAGCACCCGGGGAGGACTACAGCAAGAGACCCAGTACTTC CASTRGGLQQETQYF
TRBJ1-2 once TRBV5-6 - TGTGCCAGCAGCTTGGGTAGTTTCTATGGCTACACCTTC CASSLGSFYGYTF
TRBJ2-2 - TRBV6-5 - TGTGCCTCTCTACCGTACACCGGGGAGCTGTTTTTT CASLPYTGELFF
TRBJ1-2 - TRBV20-1 - TGCAGTGCTAGTGAACAGGGAGAGTATGGCTACACCTTC CSASEQGEYGYTF
TRBJ1-6 - TRBV6-5 - TGTGCCAGCAGGGCACCGGGACTGAGAAATTCACCCCTCCACTTT CASRAPGLRNSPLHF
TRBJ1-1 - TRBV6-5 - TGTGCCAGCAGTTACGGCAGGGTCCTGATGAACACTGAAGCTTTCTTT CASSYGRVLMNTEAFF
TRBJ1-2 - TRBV5-4 - TGTGCCAGCAGCTCCCAGAAAGTTGCGGTAAACTATGGCTACACCTTC CASSSQKVAVNYGYTF
TRBJ1-3 - TRBV5-1 - TGCGCCAGCAGCTTGTCGGGGGATTCCATATATTTT CASSLSGDSIYF
TRBJ1-2 - TRBV25-1 - TGTGCCAGCAGCCCTAGGTCGGGGTATAACTATGGCTACACCTTC CASSPRSGYNYGYTF
TRBJ1-2 few TRBV19 - TGTGCCAGTAGTACCCTTGACAGTCAGTTTAACTATGGCTACACCTTC CASSTLDSQFNYGYTF
TRBJ2-3 - TRBV27 - TGTGCCAGCAGTCCGGGGGTTCGGGGCACAGATACGCAGTATTTT CASSPGVRGTDTQYF
TRBJ2-2 - TRBV7-3 - TGTGCCAGCAGCTTAGGGGCGTCGAACACCGGGGAGCTGTTTTTT CASSLGASNTGELFF
TRBJ2-3 - TRBV2 TRBD1 TGTGCCAGCGACAGGGGCTACACAGATACGCAGTATTTT CASDRGYTDTQYF
TRBJ1-6 - TRBV28 - TGTGCCAGCAGTTTAGCCGCGGGCAGTCCCGCTTCACCCCTCCACTTT CASSLAAGSPASPLHF
TRBJ1-5 few TRBV19 - TGTGCCAGTAGTACCACAGGGCCCTCAGGGCCCCAGCATTTT CASSTTGPSGPQHF
TRBJ1-4 - TRBV19 - TGTGCCAGTAGTATAGATCCACCGGGGGGAGATGAAAAACTGTTTTTT CASSIDPPGGDEKLFF
TRBJ1-2 - TRBV3-1/TRBV3-2 TRBD1 TGTGCCAGCAGCCAACTGGGGACAGGAAATGGCTACACCTTC CASSQLGTGNGYTF
TRBJ1-2 once TRBV5-1 TRBD1 TGCGCCAGCAGCCTACCAACAGGGGGCTACGACTATGGCTACACCTTC CASSLPTGGYDYGYTF
TRBJ1-6 - TRBV9 - TGTGCCAGCAGCGTGAAAGCCAATAATTCACCCCTCCACTTT CASSVKANNSPLHF
TRBJ1-2 - TRBV28 TRBD1 TGTGCCAGCAGCCTAGGGGGCTTGGGCGGCTACACCTTC CASSLGGLGGYTF
TRBJ2-1 - TRBV5-1 TRBD2 TGCGCCAGCAGCCCCCGGGGAGGGGAGAACAATGAGCAGTTCTTC CASSPRGGENNEQFF
TRBJ1-5 - TRBV19 - TGTGCCAGTAGTAGGACAGACGAGGTTCTGTTCAATCAGCCCCAGCATTTT CASSRTDEVLFNQPQHF
TRBJ1-2 - TRBV5-1 TRBD1 TGCGCCAGCAGCTTCCAGGGGGATGGCTATGGCTACACCTTC CASSFQGDGYGYTF
TRBJ2-7 - TRBV6-5 - TGTGCCAGCAGCCAAAGGGGAGAGCAGTACTTC CASSQRGEQYF
TRBJ1-1 - TRBV18 - TGTGCCAGCTCACCACCGCTAGATAACACTGAAGCTTTCTTT CASSPPLDNTEAFF
TRBJ2-7 - TRBV29-1 - TGCAGCGCTAGCAGTACCTCCTACGAGCAGTACTTC CSASSTSYEQYF
TRBJ2-1 - TRBV11-2 - TGTGCCAGCAGCCAACCATCGGGGGGCCTGAACAATGAGCAGTTCTTC CASSQPSGGLNNEQFF
TRBJ1-1 - TRBV28 - TGTGCCAGCAGGGGCCGACCTGAAGCTTTCTTT CASRGRPEAFF
TRBJ1-6 - TRBV7-3 TRBD1 TGTGCCAGCAGCCCCGGGACAGGGGGCAATGCTTCACCCCTCCACTTT CASSPGTGGNASPLHF
TRBJ1-4 - TRBV2 - TGTGCCAGCAGTGAACCCCCTACAACTAATGAAAAACTGTTTTTT CASSEPPTTNEKLFF
TRBJ2-1 - TRBV5-1 - TGCGCCAGCAGGGTGGGCAGGGGTGCCTACAATGAGCAGTTCTTC CASRVGRGAYNEQFF
TRBJ1-2 few TRBV2 - TGTGCCAGCAGTGACAGCTATGGCTACACCTTC CASSDSYGYTF
TRBJ1-5 - TRBV9 - TGTGCCAGCAGCGTAAGTTCCAGGGGCGATCAGCCCCAGCATTTT CASSVSSRGDQPQHF
TRBJ1-1 - TRBV7-9 TRBD1 TGTGCCAGCAGCTTACCCCAGGGGGCGCCTGACACTGAAGCTTTCTTT CASSLPQGAPDTEAFF
TRBJ2-1 - TRBV7-2 TRBD2 TGTGCCAGCAGCTTAGCGCGACTAGCGGGGGGCTACAATGAGCAGTTCTTC CASSLARLAGGYNEQFF
TRBJ1-4 - TRBV12-3/TRBV12-4 - TGTGCCAGCAGGGGAATGGGGCGAGAAAAACTGTTTTTT CASRGMGREKLFF
TRBJ1-2 - TRBV5-1 TRBD1 TGCGCCAGCAGCATTAGGACAGGGGAGGGCTACACCTTC CASSIRTGEGYTF
TRBJ2-5 - TRBV5-4 - TGTGCCAGCAGCTTGGATTCAGGATATGGTCAAGAGACCCAGTACTTC CASSLDSGYGQETQYF
TRBJ1-6 - TRBV7-8 TRBD1 TGTGCCAGCAGCTTAGCCCAGGGGGCGAAGCCTAATTCACCCCTCCACTTT CASSLAQGAKPNSPLHF
TRBJ1-2 few TRBV5-8 - TGTGCCAGCAGCTTGGGTCCCACATCGATCGGCTACACCTTC CASSLGPTSIGYTF
TRBJ2-7 once TRBV4-1 - TGCGCCAGCAGCCAAGATACAGGCTCCTTCTACGAGCAGTACTTC CASSQDTGSFYEQYF
TRBJ2-7 - TRBV6-5 TRBD2 TGTGCCAGCAGCCTGGGTACGGGGGGGACCTACGAGCAGTACTTC CASSLGTGGTYEQYF
TRBJ1-6 - TRBV18 - TGTGCCAGCTCACGACGACAGGCTTCCTATAATTCACCCCTCCACTTT CASSRRQASYNSPLHF
TRBJ1-5 - TRBV5-5 - TGTGCCAGCAGCCTCACGGCAGGCACCAATCAGCCCCAGCATTTT CASSLTAGTNQPQHF
TRBJ1-4 - TRBV3-1/TRBV3-2 TRBD1 TGTGCCAGCAGCCGGACAGGGGGCGACGAAAAACTGTTTTTT CASSRTGGDEKLFF